The clone carrying this TCR beta chain appeared many times. This specimen comes from a study of T cells in Graves' hyperthyroidism and ophthalmopathy. Germline assignment: CDR1 SNHLY and CDR2 FYNNEI. This CDR3 spans 13 amino acids. Between the trimmed V and J ends, which lost 3 bases and 6 bases, there was a span of 9 bases. TCR beta CDR3 region amplification was performed from RNA transcripts. Using the HTBI primer set, a first-round RT-PCR was run on the TCR CDR3. Each CDR3 protein gets one entry after TCRdb re-called the multiplex PCR reads with MiXCR. The sample lists roughly 840,000 distinct CDR3 sequences; roughly 40% were seen once.

The sequence came from a man between 18 and 29 years old with Graves' hyperthyroidism. This chain joins TRBV2 and TRBJ1-5, with D perhaps TRBD1 (6 bases). Sequenced material: blood. Written as DNA, the CDR3 is TGTGCCAGCAGTGAGGGGGGCGGTCAGCCCCAGCATTTT. Its protein product is CASSEGGGQPQHF. Supplemented by reference TRBV2 and TRBJ1-5, the full variable domain reads EPEVTQTPSHQVTQMGQEVILRCVPISNHLYFYWYRQILGQKVEFLVSFYNNEISEKSEIFDDQFSVERPDGSNFTLKIRSTKLEDSAMYFCASSEGGGQPQHFGDGTRLSIL.